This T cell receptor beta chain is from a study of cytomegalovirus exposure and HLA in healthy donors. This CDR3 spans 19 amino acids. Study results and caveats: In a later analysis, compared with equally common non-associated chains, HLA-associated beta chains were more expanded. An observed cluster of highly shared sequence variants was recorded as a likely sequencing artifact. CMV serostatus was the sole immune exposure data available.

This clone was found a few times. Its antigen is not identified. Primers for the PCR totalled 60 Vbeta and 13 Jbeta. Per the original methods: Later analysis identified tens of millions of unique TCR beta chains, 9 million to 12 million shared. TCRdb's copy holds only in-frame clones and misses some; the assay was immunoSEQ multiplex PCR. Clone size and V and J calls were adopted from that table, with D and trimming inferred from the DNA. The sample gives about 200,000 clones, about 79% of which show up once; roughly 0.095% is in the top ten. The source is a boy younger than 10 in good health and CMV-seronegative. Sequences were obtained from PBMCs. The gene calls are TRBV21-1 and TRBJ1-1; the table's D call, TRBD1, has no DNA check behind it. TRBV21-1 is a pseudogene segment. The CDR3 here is CASSKGGRNTPCGDTEAFF. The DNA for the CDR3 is TGTGCCAGCAGCAAAGGGGGGCGAAACACCCCTTGTGGGGATACTGAAGCTTTCTTT.